This TCR beta chain was recovered during a study of blood T cell repertoires in COVID-19. Profiling relied on immunoSEQ multiplex PCR, and the TCRdb table lists in-frame clones only, not all of them. The sample holds a few hundred thousand clones, around 90% seen once. Sample: peripheral blood. The receptor comes from a woman aged 25 to 39 with acute or convalescent COVID-19.

CDR3 nucleotide sequence: TGCAGCGTTTCCGGGGGGGCTGGCTACGGGCAGTTCTTC. Translation gives CSVSGGAGYGQFF. The V and J genes are TRBV29-1 and TRBJ2-1, with TRBD2 matching over 8 bases. Germline V gene sequence: CDR1 SQVTM, CDR2 ANQGSEA. The V and J ends lost 5 bases and 12 bases, in that order; junction bases with no gene match: 12. This CDR3 region has 13 residues.